This passage covers 23 T cell receptor beta chains from one sample sequenced in a study of CD8 T cells in ankylosing spondylitis. Study-wide findings and caveats: Ankylosing spondylitis blood appeared to carry a characteristic TCR beta motif of several highly homologous variants.

No antigen is known for these receptors. TCRdb ran MiXCR on the 5' RACE reads and lists one entry per CDR3 protein. Counted here are hundreds of thousands of distinct CDR3 sequences, over 9.5% occurring once; the ten biggest clones make up 0.51%. The specimen sequenced was blood, either unsorted or a sorted T cell fraction (not recorded which). These receptors originate from a male donor with ankylosing spondylitis.

This clonotype has more than one count but fewer than ten. The chain employs TRBV4-2 and TRBJ1-4; no definite D call. The V end was cut by 0 bases, the J end by 4 bases, with 9 bases between. This CDR3 has 15 amino acids. Germline CDR1 reads LGHNA; CDR2 reads YNFKEQ. The CDR3 DNA reads as TGTGCCAGCAGCCAAGATCGGCAGCTTAATGAAAAACTGTTTTTT. This sequence encodes CASSQDRQLNEKLFF.

As regards this clonotype: Mismatch with germline at one junction end may stem from a read error. The chain is built from TRBV6-1 and TRBJ1-1, with D unclear. In germline, CDR1 is MNHNS, CDR2 SASEGT. The CDR3 runs 13 residues. Here the CDR3 DNA reads TGTGCCAGCAGTGAAGACCGTTGGGCTGAAGCCTTCTTT. This translates into CASSEDRWAEAFF.

This clonotype was detected a few times. CDR3 DNA: TGCGCCAGCAGCTTAGTGGAGGGAGTTTTAACGCGGCAGTTCTTC. This translates into CASSLVEGVLTRQFF. The V call is TRBV5-1, the J call TRBJ2-1; D may be TRBD2 (6 bases). Trimming left V 2 bases short and J 12 bases short, with 21 bases between. Germline V CDR1 and CDR2: SGHRS, YFSETQ. The CDR3 has 15 residues.

This clonotype has a count of ten or more. The chain combines TRBV5-1 with TRBJ2-1, with TRBD1 identical over 7 bases. The V segment lost 0 bases and the J segment 2 bases; nucleotides outside the gene matches: 8. There are 17 residues in the CDR3. Per the germline V gene, CDR1 is SGHRS and CDR2 is YFSETQ. CDR3 nucleotides: TGCGCCAGCAGCTTGGGGGTTGACAGGGACGCCTACAATGAGCAGTTCTTC. Its protein product is CASSLGVDRDAYNEQFF.

This chain joins TRBV7-2 and TRBJ2-2; D is unclear. Germline CDR1 reads SGHTA; CDR2 reads FQGNSA. The CDR3 runs to 16 residues. Trimming took off 2 bases at V and 2 bases at J, with 12 bases between the two ends. CDR3 loop: CASSLTPRGNTGELFF. DNA for the CDR3: TGTGCCAGCAGCTTAACTCCCCGCGGTAACACCGGGGAGCTGTTTTTT.

The gene calls are TRBV6-1 and TRBJ1-1; D call uncertain. The V gene lost 5 bases and the J gene lost 5 bases, with 12 bases spanning the gap. This CDR3 is built from 13 residues. Germline-derived CDR1 and CDR2 are MNHNS and SASEGT. CDR3 sequence reads: CASSRLRETEAFF. CDR3 coding DNA: TGTGCCAGCAGTCGCTTGAGGGAGACTGAAGCTTTCTTT.

This chain connects TRBV20-1 to TRBJ2-1; 7 positions agree with TRBD2. CDR3 length: 12 amino acids. After removal of 6 bases from V and 7 bases from J, the junction contained 6 bases not matched to a gene. Germline CDR1 is DFQATT and CDR2 is SNEGSKA (reference sequence). The CDR3 here is CSARDYPNEQFF. CDR3 sequence (DNA): TGCAGTGCCCGGGACTACCCTAATGAGCAGTTCTTC.

The chain joins TRBV20-1 to TRBJ2-1, with D possibly matching TRBD1 (5 bases). Trimming removed 8 bases at V and 6 bases at J, with 20 bases between. This CDR3 spans 14 amino acids. CDR1 is DFQATT and CDR2 is SNEGSKA in the germline V gene (reference sequence). For the CDR3, the DNA is TGCAGTCCTCTTAATCCAGGGCGGTCCAATGAGCAGTTCTTC. This translates into CSPLNPGRSNEQFF.

The sample holds many counts of this clonotype. The chain couples TRBV7-2 to TRBJ2-7; 9 bases agree with TRBD1. The CDR3 sequence is 17 residues long. Looked up from germline, CDR1 is SGHTA and CDR2 is FQGNSA. The trim removed 1 base at V and 6 bases at J, leaving 13 bases unmatched. The CDR3 loop is CASSLVGRRTGESEQYF. CDR3 nucleotides: TGTGCCAGCAGCTTAGTGGGCCGTCGGACAGGGGAATCCGAGCAGTACTTC. The full variable domain, rest sourced from reference TRBV7-2 and TRBJ2-7, is GAGVSQSPSNKVTEKGKDVELRCDPISGHTALYWYRQSLGQGLEFLIYFQGNSAPDKSGLPSDRFSAERTGGSVSTLTIQRTQQEDSAVYLCASSLVGRRTGESEQYFGPGTRLTVT.

This chain joins TRBV5-6 and TRBJ1-3; the D is unclear. With 0 bases removed from V and 2 bases from J, the gap between germline ends came to 15 bases. This CDR3 has 17 residues. Germline CDR1 SGHDT, CDR2 YYEEEE. In DNA, the CDR3 is TGTGCCAGCAGCTTGGGACGGACCTACCTTGCTGGAAACACCATATATTTT. It specifies CASSLGRTYLAGNTIYF.

This clonotype came up a few times. The CDR3 sequence: CASRRRGIGQPQHF. The CDR3 coding sequence is TGTGCCAGCAGGCGTCGAGGTATAGGTCAGCCCCAGCATTTT. The gene calls are TRBV6-2 or TRBV6-3 and TRBJ1-5; the D is unclear. Trimming took 6 bases from V and 6 from J, leaving 15 bases between them. Germline V gene lookup returns CDR1 MNHEY and CDR2 SVGEGT. This CDR3 contains 14 residues.

This clonotype was counted ten times or more. The chain is built from TRBV29-1 and TRBJ2-3; D unclear. V was shortened by 6 bases and J by 4 bases, with 8 bases between the two germline ends. CDR1 is SQVTM, CDR2 ANQGSEA, per germline. The CDR3 covers 11 residues. The chain's CDR3 is CSVRRPDTQYF. The CDR3 DNA reads as TGCAGCGTGCGCCGTCCAGATACGCAGTATTTT.

This clonotype occurred a few times. V gene TRBV4-2 combines with J gene TRBJ1-4; D call uncertain. This CDR3 comprises 16 residues. V was clipped by 4 bases and J by 8 bases, with 20 bases between them. Germline values: CDR1 LGHNA, CDR2 YNFKEQ. The DNA of the CDR3 is TGTGCCAGCAGCCGGACCGCGTGGGGAATTGGGGAAAAACTGTTTTTT. Translating it yields CASSRTAWGIGEKLFF.

This sequence joins TRBV7-2 and TRBJ2-3, with D uncertain. The CDR3 contains 15 residues. The V gene's germline CDR1 is SGHTA and CDR2 FQGNSA. V was shortened by 4 bases and J by 0 bases, with 11 bases between the two germline ends. This chain's CDR3 is CASSSGAFSTDTQYF. The CDR3 DNA follows: TGTGCCAGCAGCTCCGGAGCTTTTAGCACAGATACGCAGTATTTT.

At least ten counts were recorded for this clonotype. The chain couples TRBV12-3 or TRBV12-4 to TRBJ2-3; maybe TRBD2 (5 bases). The ends were cut back, 5 bases at V and 5 bases at J, with 8 bases in the middle. The CDR3 length is 12 residues. The CDR3 here is CASSLGEDTQYF. In DNA, the CDR3 is TGTGCCAGCAGTCTCGGGGAAGATACGCAGTATTTT.

This clonotype was picked up a small number of times. The rearrangement links TRBV4-3 to TRBJ2-5; TRBD1 agrees at 9 bases. This CDR3 spans 15 amino acids. V gave up 5 bases and J gave up 5 bases; unmatched junction bases: 9. Germline-derived CDR1 and CDR2 are LGHNA and YSLEER. The CDR3 DNA sequence: TGCGCCAGCAGCTACTTTCCGGACAGGGGCGAGACCCAGTACTTC. This sequence encodes CASSYFPDRGETQYF.

This clonotype appeared a few times. The chain uses TRBV11-2 and TRBJ2-1; 12 bases align to TRBD2. CDR1 is SGHAT, CDR2 FQNNGV, per germline. J lost 7 bases, V lost 4 bases, and 14 bases had no gene match. This CDR3 comprises 18 residues. As DNA, the CDR3 is TGTGCCAGCAGCTCCCTCGGACTAGCGGGGAATAGCGAGAATGAGCAGTTCTTC. Amino acid sequence: CASSSLGLAGNSENEQFF.

This clonotype was observed a handful of times. The chain combines TRBV7-9 with TRBJ2-4; 8 bases are a match to TRBD2. The length of the CDR3 is 13 residues. Losses at the gene ends were 5 bases for V and 10 bases for J; bases not matched to a gene: 7. CDR1 is SEHNR and CDR2 is FQNEAQ in the germline V gene (reference sequence). This chain's CDR3 is CASSPPGGRIQYF. CDR3 nucleotides: TGTGCCAGCAGCCCCCCGGGGGGGCGGATTCAGTACTTC.

This clonotype was picked up many times. The gene calls are TRBV29-1 and TRBJ2-5; no reliable D call. Trimming took 4 bases from V and 5 from J, leaving 5 bases between them. The CDR3 length is 10 residues. The germline V gene has CDR1 SQVTM and CDR2 ANQGSEA. The CDR3 nucleotides read TGCAGCGTTGGCATCGAGACCCAGTACTTC. Translating gives CSVGIETQYF.

There are a few counts of this clonotype. The rearrangement links TRBV12-5 to TRBJ1-2; TRBD1 matches at 8 bases. With 4 bases clipped from V and 4 bases from J, the junction kept 11 bases outside the gene matches. The CDR3 loop spans 16 amino acids. Germline lookup yields CDR1 LGHNT and CDR2 FRNRAP. The CDR3 is CASGWTGQGGSYGYTF. Here the CDR3 DNA reads TGTGCTAGTGGTTGGACTGGACAGGGAGGCTCCTATGGCTACACCTTC.

The chain carries TRBV5-1 and TRBJ1-4; D gene unclear. Germline CDR1 is SGHRS and CDR2 is YFSETQ. This CDR3 comprises 14 residues. Trimming cost V 7 bases and J 3 bases, with 13 bases left between them. CDR3 coding DNA: TGCGCCAGCGCGATCGGGGTGGCTAATGAAAAACTGTTTTTT. Translating it yields CASAIGVANEKLFF.

This clonotype was observed once. The chain joins TRBV18 to TRBJ2-2; maybe TRBD1 (5 bases). This CDR3 has 17 amino acids. Germline assignment: CDR1 KGHSH and CDR2 LQKENI. Trimming shortened V by 5 bases and J by 3 bases, and 19 bases separated the two germline ends. The CDR3 reads CASSSQNRQLYTGELFF. The CDR3 DNA reads TGTGCCAGCTCATCACAAAATAGACAGCTTTACACCGGGGAGCTGTTTTTT.

This clonotype came up many times. This chain links TRBV20-1 with TRBJ1-1; D uncertain. CDR3 length: 10 amino acids. Germline assignment: CDR1 DFQATT and CDR2 SNEGSKA (reference sequence). V was pared by 5 bases and J by 3 bases, with 4 bases between. The CDR3 reads CSAHHTEAFF. The CDR3 bases are TGCAGTGCTCACCACACTGAAGCTTTCTTT.